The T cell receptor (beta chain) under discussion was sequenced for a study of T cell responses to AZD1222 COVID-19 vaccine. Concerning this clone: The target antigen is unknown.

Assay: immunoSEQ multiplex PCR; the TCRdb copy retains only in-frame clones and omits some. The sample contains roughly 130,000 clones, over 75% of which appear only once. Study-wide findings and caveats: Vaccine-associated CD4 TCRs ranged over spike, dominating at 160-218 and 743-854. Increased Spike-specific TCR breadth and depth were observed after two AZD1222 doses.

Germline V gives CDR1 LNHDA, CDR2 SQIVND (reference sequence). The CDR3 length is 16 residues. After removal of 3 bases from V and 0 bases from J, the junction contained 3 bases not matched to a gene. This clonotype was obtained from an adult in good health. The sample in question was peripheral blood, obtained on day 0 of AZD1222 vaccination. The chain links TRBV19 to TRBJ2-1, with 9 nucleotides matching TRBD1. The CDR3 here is CASSILDRGSYNEQFF. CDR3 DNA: TGTGCCAGTAGTATCCTGGACAGGGGCTCCTACAATGAGCAGTTCTTC.